These 26 T cell receptor beta chains share one sample of origin, sequenced in a study of cytomegalovirus exposure and HLA in healthy donors. With 60 Vbeta and 13 Jbeta primers, the PCR was carried out. Repertoires were generated with immunoSEQ multiplex PCR, while TCRdb's copy carries only in-frame clones and drops some. The sample lists roughly 150,000 clones; 77% were seen once. The sequenced material came from PBMCs. The origin of the receptors is a male donor in good health and CMV-seronegative.

The chain recombines TRBV5-6 with TRBJ2-7; TRBD2 is a possible D gene (5 bases). Trimming removed 0 bases at V and 0 bases at J, with 13 bases between. The CDR3 runs to 16 residues. Germline V gene lookup returns CDR1 SGHDT and CDR2 YYEEEE. CDR3 amino acids: CASSLAVGVPSYEQYF. The CDR3 coding sequence is TGTGCCAGCAGCTTGGCGGTCGGGGTTCCCTCCTACGAGCAGTACTTC.

This clone was seen just once. The J gene is TRBJ2-3, the V gene TRBV7-2, with 8 bases identical to TRBD1. The CDR3 length is 16 residues. V dropped 5 bases and J dropped 2; count of bases not matched to a gene: 9. From germline, CDR1 is SGHTA and CDR2 FQGNSA. The CDR3 region has the DNA TGTGCCAGCAGCGCCGCAGGGGGCTGGATCACAGATACGCAGTATTTT. Translated, it gives CASSAAGGWITDTQYF.

J is TRBJ1-2 and V is TRBV19, with TRBD1 matching 10 bases. The CDR3 has 15 residues. Trimming took 9 bases from V and 2 from J; bases not matched to a gene: 9. Germline V gives CDR1 LNHDA, CDR2 SQIVND (reference sequence). CDR3 sequence: CASQSLGQGNYGYTF. CDR3 bases: TGTGCCAGCCAATCGTTGGGACAGGGGAACTATGGCTACACCTTC.

V is TRBV6-5 and J is TRBJ2-5, with 8 nucleotides matching TRBD1. The CDR3 covers 13 residues. CDR1 and CDR2 (germline): MNHEY, SVGAGI. Germline trimming cut 6 bases from V and 11 bases from J; bases unmatched to any gene: 11. The CDR3, as DNA: TGTGCCAGCAGGAGGACAGGGCCGTCAGAGCAGTACTTC. This translates into CASRRTGPSEQYF.

V gene TRBV6-5 combines with J gene TRBJ1-6; unclear D gene. Germline V gene data show CDR1 as MNHEY and CDR2 as SVGAGI. Trimming cost V 5 bases and J 2 bases, with 10 bases left between them. The CDR3 has 15 residues. The CDR3 region has the DNA TGTGCCAGCAGTGCTCTAAACCCCTATAATTCACCCCTCCACTTT. As protein: CASSALNPYNSPLHF.

The chain carries TRBV2 and TRBJ2-5, with D tentatively TRBD2 (5 bases). The CDR3 loop spans 14 amino acids. The ends were cut back, 3 bases at V and 2 bases at J, with 10 bases in the middle. Germline CDR1 SNHLY, CDR2 FYNNEI. The CDR3 region has the DNA TGTGCCAGCAGTGATGAGGGCAGACAAGAGACCCAGTACTTC. As protein: CASSDEGRQETQYF.

The chain employs TRBV16 and TRBJ1-4, with D possibly being TRBD1 (6 bases). This CDR3 has 16 amino acids. CDR1 is KGHSY, CDR2 FQNENV, per germline. V gave up 0 bases and J gave up 8 bases, with 16 bases separating them. The CDR3 reads CASSQSAGEMGEKLFF. DNA of the CDR3: TGTGCCAGCAGCCAATCCGCAGGGGAAATGGGAGAAAAACTGTTTTTT.

This chain links TRBV10-3 with TRBJ2-1; 9 positions agree with TRBD2. The V gene end was trimmed by 6 bases and the J gene end by 3 bases; junction bases not matched to a gene: 3. Looked up from germline, CDR1 is ENHRY and CDR2 is SYGVKD. The CDR3 consists of 14 residues. The CDR3 DNA reads as TGTGCCATCAGACCGACTAGCGGCTACAATGAGCAGTTCTTC. Protein sequence: CAIRPTSGYNEQFF.

J is TRBJ1-3 and V is TRBV9, with 10 bases identical to TRBD1. V lost 3 bases, J lost 1 base, and 7 bases stayed unmatched. The germline gives CDR1 SGDLS, CDR2 YYNGEE. The CDR3 is 17 amino acids. The CDR3 loop is CASSATGGGWSGNTIYF. The DNA of the CDR3 is TGTGCCAGCAGCGCGACAGGGGGCGGGTGGTCTGGAAACACCATATATTTT. The full variable domain, completed using reference TRBV9 and TRBJ1-3, is DSGVTQTPKHLITATGQRVTLRCSPRSGDLSVYWYQQSLDQGLQFLIQYYNGEERAKGNILERFSAQQFPDLHSELNLSSLELGDSALYFCASSATGGGWSGNTIYFGEGSWLTVV.

This clone was detected a few times. The chain has TRBV7-6 and TRBJ2-1; TRBD2 agrees at 11 bases. V dropped 5 bases and J dropped 5; count of bases not matched to a gene: 8. The germline V gene has CDR1 SGHVS and CDR2 FNYEAQ. The CDR3 spans 16 residues. This CDR3 reads CASSDQLAGDNNEQFF. CDR3 coding DNA: TGTGCCAGCAGCGACCAACTAGCGGGGGACAACAATGAGCAGTTCTTC.

The chain has TRBV6-4 and TRBJ2-5; D unresolved. Germline CDR1 reads MRHNA; CDR2 reads SNTAGT. The CDR3 has 13 amino acids. The V gene lost 4 bases and the J gene lost 4 bases, with 10 bases spanning the gap. CDR3 sequence (DNA): TGTGCCAGCAGTGCCAACTTCGGAGAGACCCAGTACTTC. It encodes CASSANFGETQYF.

The chain couples TRBV19 to TRBJ2-7; perhaps TRBD1 as D (5 bases). Germline assignment: CDR1 LNHDA and CDR2 SQIVND (reference sequence). The CDR3 extends over 14 amino acids. Trimming left V 3 bases short and J 0 bases short, with 9 bases between. CDR3 amino acids: CASSMQGSSYEQYF. The DNA of the CDR3 is TGTGCCAGTAGTATGCAGGGTAGCTCCTACGAGCAGTACTTC.

This clone was observed a handful of times. The CDR3 region is CASSLAGGRSTDTQYF. The CDR3 DNA sequence: TGCGCCAGCAGCCTTGCCGGGGGACGGAGCACAGATACGCAGTATTTT. The chain uses TRBV4-1 and TRBJ2-3; possibly TRBD2 for D (6 bases). V was clipped by 4 bases and J by 0 bases, with 14 bases between them. Germline CDR1 is MGHRA and CDR2 is YSYEKL. This CDR3 comprises 16 residues.

The V gene is TRBV5-6, the J gene TRBJ2-5; 12 bases line up with TRBD2. This CDR3 comprises 16 residues. The ends lost 5 bases at V and 0 bases at J; junction bases unmatched: 5. Germline V lookup: CDR1 SGHDT, CDR2 YYEEEE. CDR3 loop: CASSQGLAGYQETQYF. In DNA, the CDR3 is TGTGCCAGCAGTCAAGGACTAGCGGGGTACCAAGAGACCCAGTACTTC.

This chain uses TRBV11-3 with TRBJ2-1; 10 bases map to TRBD2. V shed 5 bases and J 6 bases; nucleotides not matched to a gene: 7. In germline, CDR1 is SGHNT, CDR2 YENEEA. The CDR3 runs to 15 residues. DNA of the CDR3: TGTGCCAGCAGCCGGACTAGCGGCCCCCTCAATGAGCAGTTCTTC. Translated, it gives CASSRTSGPLNEQFF.

The CDR3 loop reads CASSFVDYGYTF. The CDR3, as DNA: TGTGCCAGCAGCTTCGTAGACTATGGCTACACCTTC. This chain joins TRBV5-6 and TRBJ1-2, with D unclear. Germline V gives CDR1 SGHDT, CDR2 YYEEEE. Trimming removed 2 bases at V and 3 bases at J, with 5 bases between. This CDR3 is built from 12 residues.

The chain uses TRBV27 and TRBJ2-1; D may be TRBD1 (6 bases). Looked up from germline, CDR1 is MNHEY and CDR2 is SMNVEV (reference sequence). Trimming stripped 3 bases from V and 5 bases from J, with 8 bases between. The CDR3 spans 13 residues. In nucleotides, the CDR3 is TGTGCCAGCAGTTTCTACAGGGACAATGAGCAGTTCTTC. As protein: CASSFYRDNEQFF.

In its sample, this clone was seen once. The rearrangement joins TRBV5-1 to TRBJ2-7, with D tentatively TRBD1 (8 bases). CDR3 size: 15 residues. Trimming cost V 4 bases and J 5 bases, with 19 bases left between them. Germline lookup yields CDR1 SGHRS and CDR2 YFSETQ. The CDR3 region has the DNA TGCGCCAGCAGCCACAGGGGGGGCGCAGTCCACGAGCAGTACTTC. Translating gives CASSHRGGAVHEQYF.

The gene calls are TRBV11-2 and TRBJ2-7, with 11 nucleotides matching TRBD1. The CDR3 consists of 13 residues. V lost 7 bases and J lost 4; bases outside the gene matches: 3. Germline loops: CDR1 SGHAT, CDR2 FQNNGV. CDR3 in DNA: TGTGCCAGCACCCGGGACAGGGGGTACGAGCAGTACTTC. Amino acids: CASTRDRGYEQYF.

In this sample, this clone turned up a few times. At one end, the junction sequence differs from germline, possibly due to a read error. This sample includes further DNA sequences coding for the same CDR3. Written as DNA, the CDR3 is TGCGCCAGCAGCTTGGTAGGGGGCCCCTCGAACACTGAAGCCTTCTTT. Translated, it gives CASSLVGGPSNTEAFF. The V and J genes are TRBV5-1 and TRBJ1-1; 7 bases agree with TRBD1. There are 16 residues in the CDR3. Germline assignment: CDR1 SGHRS and CDR2 YFSETQ.

The J gene is TRBJ2-1, the V gene TRBV12-5; 8 nucleotides match TRBD1. Germline V gives CDR1 LGHNT, CDR2 FRNRAP. The V gene end was trimmed by 0 bases and the J gene end by 10 bases; junction bases not matched to a gene: 8. CDR3 length: 15 amino acids. CDR3 region: CASGLVQGQASEQFF. The CDR3, as DNA: TGTGCTAGTGGTTTGGTTCAGGGACAGGCTTCCGAGCAGTTCTTC.

V gene TRBV5-6 combines with J gene TRBJ1-4; no reliable D call. The germline V gene has CDR1 SGHDT and CDR2 YYEEEE. This CDR3 is 16 amino acids long. V lost 4 bases and J lost 0, with 13 bases in between. The CDR3 loop is CASSTAGFSTNEKLFF. The CDR3 DNA is TGTGCCAGCAGCACGGCCGGGTTCTCAACTAATGAAAAACTGTTTTTT.

This clone appeared a single time. V and J are TRBV9 and TRBJ2-5, with unresolved D. Trimming removed 3 bases from V and 5 bases from J, with 17 bases in between. The germline V gene encodes CDR1 SGDLS and CDR2 YYNGEE. This CDR3 comprises 15 residues. As DNA, the CDR3 is TGTGCCAGCAGCGCCGCGTATAATAAGTTGGAGACCCAGTACTTC. Translation: CASSAAYNKLETQYF.

The chain employs TRBV5-1 and TRBJ2-1, with D possibly matching TRBD2 (6 bases). The CDR3 consists of 16 residues. V lost 0 bases and J lost 3, with 13 bases in between. CDR1 SGHRS and CDR2 YFSETQ come from the germline V gene. CDR3 sequence (DNA): TGCGCCAGCAGCTTGGCCACGGGAGTCCACTACAATGAGCAGTTCTTC. The encoded protein is CASSLATGVHYNEQFF.

The V call is TRBV5-4, the J call TRBJ2-7; maybe TRBD1 (7 bases). Trimming removed 2 bases from V and 4 bases from J, with 10 bases in between. CDR1 and CDR2 from the germline V gene are SGHNT and YYREEE (reference sequence). The CDR3 spans 13 residues. The CDR3 DNA reads as TGTGCCAGCAGCTTCGGGGGACAGTACGAGCAGTACTTC. The encoded protein is CASSFGGQYEQYF.

This chain links TRBV19 with TRBJ2-6; no clear D. V dropped 5 bases and J dropped 0 bases, with 5 bases sitting between them. Germline V gene sequence: CDR1 LNHDA, CDR2 SQIVND (reference sequence). CDR3 size: 14 residues. CDR3 amino acids: CASSLLSGANVLTF. CDR3 nucleotides: TGTGCCAGTAGTCTACTCTCTGGGGCCAACGTCCTGACTTTC.